This passage covers 15 T cell receptor beta chains from one sample sequenced in a study of blood T cell repertoires in COVID-19 (dated by TCRdb to the early 2020s). The library was generated by the immunoSEQ multiplex PCR assay. The table comes from immuneACCESS by way of TCRdb, which keeps in-frame sequences with V and J called. Part of the clones is missing from these tables; in studies checked, under half for an unresolved V gene and the rest for unknown reasons. The sample records about 140,000 clones, more than 75% of which are singletons. The leading ten clones occupy approximately 9.9% of the sample. The sample comprised peripheral blood. The receptors come from a man in his sixties who had recovered from COVID-19.

In nucleotides, the CDR3 is TGTGCCAGCAGTGAAGACCGGGACAGCTACACTGAAGCTTTCTTT. As protein: CASSEDRDSYTEAFF. This chain joins TRBV2 and TRBJ1-1, with TRBD1 matching over 7 bases. CDR1 and CDR2 (germline): SNHLY, FYNNEI. The CDR3 is made up of 15 amino acids. V shed 1 base and J 3 bases; nucleotides not matched to a gene: 5. Together with reference TRBV2 and TRBJ1-1, the CDR3 gives the full variable domain: EPEVTQTPSHQVTQMGQEVILRCVPISNHLYFYWYRQILGQKVEFLVSFYNNEISEKSEIFDDQFSVERPDGSNFTLKIRSTKLEDSAMYFCASSEDRDSYTEAFFGQGTRLTVV.

The chain carries TRBV6-2 or TRBV6-3 and TRBJ2-5, with 14 positions matching TRBD2. CDR3 length: 17 residues. Germline CDR1 MNHEY, CDR2 SVGEGT. After removal of 5 bases from V and 5 bases from J, the junction contained 10 bases not matched to a gene. CDR3: CASSLRPGLAGAETQYF. For the CDR3, the DNA is TGTGCCAGCAGTCTACGACCGGGACTAGCGGGAGCTGAGACCCAGTACTTC.

This clone was detected once. This chain links TRBV9 with TRBJ1-2, with TRBD1 matching 8 bases. V dropped 3 bases and J dropped 1; count of bases not matched to a gene: 8. Germline V gene sequence: CDR1 SGDLS, CDR2 YYNGEE. The CDR3 loop spans 16 amino acids. CDR3 in amino acids: CASSAGPGGVNYGYTF. The CDR3 bases are TGTGCCAGCAGCGCCGGCCCAGGGGGCGTTAACTATGGCTACACCTTC.

The chain joins TRBV5-8 to TRBJ1-4; D may be TRBD1 (6 bases). Germline assignment: CDR1 SGHTS and CDR2 YDEGEE. The CDR3 totals 15 residues. The ends were cut back, 3 bases at V and 8 bases at J, with 17 bases in the middle. The DNA for the CDR3 is TGTGCCAGCAGCTCGATATGGAGGGGGGGCGAAAAACTGTTTTTT. This translates into CASSSIWRGGEKLFF.

In DNA form, the CDR3 reads TGTGCCAGCAGTTTTAACCTAGCGGGCCTAACCTACGAGCAGTACTTC. It yields the protein CASSFNLAGLTYEQYF. This sequence joins TRBV28 and TRBJ2-7, with TRBD2 matching 8 bases. This CDR3 has 16 residues. V was pared by 3 bases and J by 2 bases, with 9 bases of the junction left unmatched. CDR1 MDHEN and CDR2 SYDVKM come from the germline V gene. The variable domain in full, completed from reference TRBV28 and TRBJ2-7, reads DVKVTQSSRYLVKRTGEKVFLECVQDMDHENMFWYRQDPGLGLRLIYFSYDVKMKEKGDIPEGYSVSREKKERFSLILESASTNQTSMYLCASSFNLAGLTYEQYFGPGTRLTVT.

Here the CDR3 reads CASSLEAQEPSGNTIYF. CDR3 DNA: TGCGCCAGCAGCTTGGAGGCCCAGGAACCCTCTGGAAACACCATATATTTT. This chain uses TRBV5-1 with TRBJ1-3; no reliable D call. Trimming pared 0 bases from V and 0 bases from J, leaving 13 bases between. Germline V gives CDR1 SGHRS, CDR2 YFSETQ. This CDR3 contains 17 residues.

CDR3 nucleotide sequence: TGCGCCAGCAGCTTCGAGACAGGGGCCCGGGGTGATACGCAGTATTTT. Translating it yields CASSFETGARGDTQYF. The chain uses TRBV5-1 and TRBJ2-3; 8 bases line up with TRBD1. Germline values: CDR1 SGHRS, CDR2 YFSETQ. V lost 2 bases to trimming and J lost 6 bases; unmatched junction nucleotides: 11. CDR3 length: 16 amino acids. The full variable domain, its missing parts supplied by reference TRBV5-1 and TRBJ2-3, is KAGVTQTPRYLIKTRGQQVTLSCSPISGHRSVSWYQQTPGQGLQFLFEYFSETQRNKGNFPGRFSGRQFSNSRSEMNVSTLELGDSALYLCASSFETGARGDTQYFGPGTRLTVL.

In DNA form, the CDR3 reads TGTGCCAGCAGCCTAAGACAGGGGGCAACTAATGAAAAACTGTTTTTT. Translating it yields CASSLRQGATNEKLFF. The chain employs TRBV2 and TRBJ1-4; 9 bases line up with TRBD1. The V gene's germline CDR1 is SNHLY and CDR2 FYNNEI. With V trimmed by 6 bases and J by 0 bases, 5 bases remained unmatched. The CDR3 loop spans 16 amino acids.

This clone was seen a few times. The V gene is TRBV5-1, the J gene TRBJ2-1; D gene ambiguous. The CDR3 runs to 14 residues. CDR1 and CDR2 from the germline V gene are SGHRS and YFSETQ. V shed 1 base and J shed 2 bases, with 7 bases lying between them. The CDR3 DNA sequence: TGCGCCAGCAGCTTGAACAGCCCCTACAATGAGCAGTTCTTC. As protein: CASSLNSPYNEQFF.

This clone was found once. V is TRBV5-8 and J is TRBJ2-2, with 7 nucleotides matching TRBD1. This CDR3 contains 16 residues. After removal of 4 bases from V and 0 bases from J, the junction contained 6 bases not matched to a gene. Germline V gene sequence: CDR1 SGHTS, CDR2 YDEGEE. CDR3 sequence reads: CASSITGAPNTGELFF. In DNA, the CDR3 is TGTGCCAGCAGCATAACAGGGGCCCCGAACACCGGGGAGCTGTTTTTT.

This CDR3 reads CASQQHSTDTQYF. The CDR3 DNA sequence: TGTGCCAGCCAACAGCATAGCACAGATACGCAGTATTTT. The chain joins TRBV6-5 to TRBJ2-3; the D is unclear. Trimming stripped 8 bases from V and 0 bases from J, with 9 bases between. In germline, CDR1 is MNHEY, CDR2 SVGAGI. CDR3 length: 13 residues.

V gene TRBV10-3 combines with J gene TRBJ2-1; 11 positions match TRBD2. Germline lookup yields CDR1 ENHRY and CDR2 SYGVKD. The J segment lost 8 bases and the V segment lost 5 bases, leaving 5 bases of the junction unmatched. The CDR3 runs 14 residues. The CDR3 nucleotides are TGTGCCATCAGTCGTAGCGGGGGGGCCGATGAGCAGTTCTTC. Protein sequence: CAISRSGGADEQFF.

This sequence joins TRBV7-9 and TRBJ2-7; 9 nucleotides match TRBD1. The CDR3 is 14 amino acids. CDR1 is SEHNR, CDR2 FQNEAQ, per germline (reference sequence). Unmatched junction bases numbered 8, after V lost 5 bases and J lost 6 bases. The chain's CDR3 is CASSPTGTGPEQYF. CDR3 in DNA: TGTGCCAGCAGCCCGACCGGGACAGGGCCCGAGCAGTACTTC.

This chain connects TRBV6-5 to TRBJ2-5; a possible D gene is TRBD2 (7 bases). Trimming shortened V by 0 bases and J by 4 bases, and 12 bases separated the two germline ends. Germline CDR1 and CDR2: MNHEY and SVGAGI. This CDR3 has 15 amino acids. The CDR3 region has the DNA TGTGCCAGCAGTTACTCGCGCGGGGGCAGAGAGACCCAGTACTTC. This codes for CASSYSRGGRETQYF.

This clone was seen only once. The J gene is TRBJ1-2, the V gene TRBV19; 8 bases align to TRBD1. The J segment lost 5 bases and the V segment lost 7 bases, leaving 9 bases of the junction unmatched. The CDR3 is 14 amino acids. In germline, CDR1 is LNHDA, CDR2 SQIVND (reference sequence). The CDR3 region is CASTTRTGWYGYTF. Written as DNA, the CDR3 is TGTGCCAGTACCACGAGGACAGGGTGGTATGGCTACACCTTC.